This T cell receptor beta chain came from a study of cytomegalovirus exposure and HLA in healthy donors. Researchers ran the PCR with 60 Vbeta and 13 Jbeta primers. Profiling relied on immunoSEQ multiplex PCR, and the TCRdb table lists in-frame clones only, not all of them. The sample carries fewer than 200,000 clones, more than 75% recorded once. Study-wide points: Later analysis showed TCR association rates varying by HLA locus, highest for DRB1 and lowest for HLA-C. The investigators catalogued 150 or so TCR beta chains as cytomegalovirus-associated.

Trimming left V 4 bases short and J 0 bases short, with 16 bases between. The CDR3 is made up of 17 amino acids. Germline loops: CDR1 PRHDT, CDR2 FYEKMQ (reference sequence). Concerning this clone: Its antigen is unknown.

The sample was PBMCs. V gene TRBV13 combines with J gene TRBJ1-3; D may be TRBD1 (5 bases). The TCR comes from a girl under 10 years old in good health and CMV-seropositive. As DNA, the CDR3 is TGTGCCAGCAGCTCAGAAGGACACCTCAACTCTGGAAACACCATATATTTT. Its protein product is CASSSEGHLNSGNTIYF.